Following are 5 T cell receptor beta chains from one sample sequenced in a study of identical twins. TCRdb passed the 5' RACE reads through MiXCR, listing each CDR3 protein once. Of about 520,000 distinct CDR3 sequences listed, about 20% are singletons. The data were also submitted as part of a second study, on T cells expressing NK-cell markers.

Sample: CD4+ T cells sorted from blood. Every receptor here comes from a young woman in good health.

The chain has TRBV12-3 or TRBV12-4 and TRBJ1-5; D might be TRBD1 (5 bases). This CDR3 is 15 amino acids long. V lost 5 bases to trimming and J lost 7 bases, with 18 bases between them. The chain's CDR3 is CASSHVLGVKQPQHF. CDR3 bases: TGTGCCAGCAGTCATGTCTTGGGGGTCAAGCAGCCCCAGCATTTT.

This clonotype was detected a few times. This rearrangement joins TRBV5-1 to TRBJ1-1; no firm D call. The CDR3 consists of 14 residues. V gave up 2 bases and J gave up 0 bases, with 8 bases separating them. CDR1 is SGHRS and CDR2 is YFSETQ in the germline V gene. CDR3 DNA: TGCGCCAGCAGCTTATTGGCGTTGAACACTGAAGCTTTCTTT. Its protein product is CASSLLALNTEAFF.

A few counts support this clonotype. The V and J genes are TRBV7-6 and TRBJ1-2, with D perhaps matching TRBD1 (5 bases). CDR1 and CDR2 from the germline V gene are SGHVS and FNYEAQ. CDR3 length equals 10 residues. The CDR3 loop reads CGTGVWGYTF. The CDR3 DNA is TGTGGTACGGGGGTATGGGGCTACACCTTC.

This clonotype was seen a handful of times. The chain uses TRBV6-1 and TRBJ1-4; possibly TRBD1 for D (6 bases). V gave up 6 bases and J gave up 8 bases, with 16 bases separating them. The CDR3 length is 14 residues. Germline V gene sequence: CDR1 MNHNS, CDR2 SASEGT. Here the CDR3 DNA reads TGTGCCAGCAGGTCTTCAGGGGCGGGAGAAAAACTGTTTTTT. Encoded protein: CASRSSGAGEKLFF.

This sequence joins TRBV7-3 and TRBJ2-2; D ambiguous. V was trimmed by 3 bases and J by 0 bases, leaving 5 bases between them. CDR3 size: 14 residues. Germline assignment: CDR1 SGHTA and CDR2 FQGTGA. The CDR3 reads CASSFHANTGELFF. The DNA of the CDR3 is TGTGCCAGCAGCTTTCACGCGAACACCGGGGAGCTGTTTTTT.